This TCR beta chain was sequenced during a study of blood T cell repertoires in COVID-19. J gave up 15 bases and V 6 bases, and 11 bases lay outside the gene matches. This CDR3 is 12 amino acids long. Germline CDR1 is SEHNR and CDR2 is FQNEAQ (reference sequence). Measured with immunoSEQ multiplex PCR; TCRdb has only the in-frame clones, and not every one. The data hold about 300,000 clones, with about 83% observed a single time. Material for sequencing was peripheral blood. The receptor comes from a woman aged 45-65 years with acute or convalescent COVID-19. The chain carries TRBV7-9 and TRBJ1-5; 7 nucleotides match TRBD1. The CDR3: CASRSRDSLLHF. CDR3 nucleotide sequence: TGTGCCAGCAGATCAAGGGACAGCCTCTTGCATTTT.